A single sample gave rise to the 15 T cell receptor beta chains below, sequenced in a study of CD8+ T cells in alopecia areata. Extracted RNA was reverse transcribed, and the resulting cDNA served as sequencing template. The method was immunoSEQ multiplex PCR; TCRdb's version includes in-frame clones alone and lacks a portion of them. Of 200,000 to 250,000 clones in the sample, about three fifths are singletons; the top ten hold 4% to 5%. Treatment here: oral pan-JAK inhibitor, 5-10 mg twice daily. The source was CD4+ T cells sorted from blood, collected at week 4, from a patient treated with tofacitinib. These receptors were taken from a human donor with alopecia areata.

This clone has just a few counts. This chain uses TRBV7-2 with TRBJ2-1, with D unclear. Germline lookup yields CDR1 SGHTA and CDR2 FQGNSA. CDR3 length: 15 residues. With 0 bases removed from V and 8 bases from J, the gap between germline ends came to 14 bases. CDR3 DNA: TGTGCCAGCAGCTTAGCGACAACTTCTCGCCATGAGCAGTTCTTC. Translating it yields CASSLATTSRHEQFF.

The gene calls are TRBV25-1 and TRBJ2-7; TRBD1 matches at 10 bases. Germline assignment: CDR1 MGHDK and CDR2 SYGVNS. Trimming cost V 10 bases and J 6 bases; bases outside gene matches: 12. The CDR3 totals 14 residues. The CDR3 region is CATSAQTGGGEQYF. The CDR3 DNA is TGTGCCACCTCAGCCCAGACAGGGGGCGGCGAGCAGTACTTC.

The CDR3 spells CASSLGGLDVSPLHF. CDR3 coding DNA: TGTGCCAGCAGCTTAGGCGGGCTAGACGTTTCACCCCTCCACTTT. V is TRBV7-8 and J is TRBJ1-6; D unclear. This CDR3 has 15 residues. The germline V gene encodes CDR1 SGHVS and CDR2 FQNEAQ. The germline V and J ends were trimmed by 1 base and 9 bases, with 13 bases remaining between them.

The CDR3 DNA reads TGTGCCATCAGTGAAGCTAGCGGGGGCCAAGAGACCCAGTACTTC. Its protein is CAISEASGGQETQYF. J is TRBJ2-5 and V is TRBV10-3; 10 bases fit TRBD2. V was clipped by 3 bases and J by 1 base; unmatched bases: 2. Germline V gives CDR1 ENHRY, CDR2 SYGVKD. This CDR3 is 15 amino acids long.

This chain links TRBV30 with TRBJ2-5, with D unresolved. Trimming removed 1 base from V and 5 bases from J, with 11 bases in between. CDR3 length equals 13 residues. Germline V gene lookup returns CDR1 GTSNPN and CDR2 SVGIG (reference sequence). The DNA for the CDR3 is TGTGCCTGGAGTGGACAAGTATGGGAGACCCAGTACTTC. It encodes CAWSGQVWETQYF.

The chain is built from TRBV2 and TRBJ2-5; D call uncertain. The CDR3 is 11 amino acids. From germline, CDR1 is SNHLY and CDR2 FYNNEI. V lost 6 bases and J lost 0, with 2 bases in between. Written as DNA, the CDR3 is TGTGCCAGCAGCAACCAAGAGACCCAGTACTTC. This sequence encodes CASSNQETQYF.

The CDR3 reads CASIPGQLKTEAFF. The CDR3 DNA follows: TGTGCCAGCATCCCGGGACAGCTTAAGACTGAAGCTTTCTTT. The chain joins TRBV7-2 to TRBJ1-1; 7 bases align to TRBD1. CDR3 size: 14 residues. J lost 5 bases, V lost 7 bases, and 10 bases had no gene match. Germline V gene sequence: CDR1 SGHTA, CDR2 FQGNSA.

V gene TRBV9 combines with J gene TRBJ1-2, with D unresolved. The germline V and J ends were trimmed by 3 bases and 4 bases, with 13 bases remaining between them. Germline loops: CDR1 SGDLS, CDR2 YYNGEE. The CDR3 loop spans 14 amino acids. CDR3 amino acids: CASSETDLSYGYTF. CDR3 coding DNA: TGTGCCAGCAGCGAGACCGACCTAAGCTATGGCTACACCTTC.

This clone was seen only a few times. The DNA of the CDR3 is TGCGCCAGCACCACGACAGGGGAAGAGACCCAGTACTTC. Translation: CASTTTGEETQYF. The chain uses TRBV5-1 and TRBJ2-5; 8 nucleotides agree with TRBD1. J gave up 3 bases and V 6 bases, and 4 bases lay outside the gene matches. Germline values: CDR1 SGHRS, CDR2 YFSETQ. The CDR3 has 13 residues.

The V call is TRBV4-1, the J call TRBJ2-5, with 10 nucleotides matching TRBD1. The germline CDR1 and CDR2 sequences are MGHRA and YSYEKL. V was clipped by 6 bases and J by 7 bases; unmatched bases: 11. The CDR3 covers 15 residues. The CDR3 reads CASRDVRGQGGTQYF. Here the CDR3 DNA reads TGCGCCAGCAGGGATGTCCGAGGACAGGGGGGGACCCAGTACTTC.

J is TRBJ2-2 and V is TRBV30; 11 bases fit TRBD2. Germline V CDR1 and CDR2: GTSNPN, SVGIG (reference sequence). This CDR3 is built from 15 residues. V shed 4 bases and J 3 bases; nucleotides not matched to a gene: 4. CDR3: CAWNLAGGHTGELFF. The CDR3, as DNA: TGTGCCTGGAATCTAGCGGGGGGACACACCGGGGAGCTGTTTTTT.

The chain uses TRBV7-2 and TRBJ2-5; TRBD2 matches at 9 bases. The germline CDR1 and CDR2 sequences are SGHTA and FQGNSA. The CDR3 consists of 16 residues. With 1 base clipped from V and 2 bases from J, the junction kept 5 bases outside the gene matches. The CDR3 DNA is TGTGCCAGCAGCTTAGGCCCTAGCGGGGCTCAAGAGACCCAGTACTTC. This encodes CASSLGPSGAQETQYF. The full variable domain, completed using reference TRBV7-2 and TRBJ2-5, is GAGVSQSPSNKVTEKGKDVELRCDPISGHTALYWYRQSLGQGLEFLIYFQGNSAPDKSGLPSDRFSAERTGGSVSTLTIQRTQQEDSAVYLCASSLGPSGAQETQYFGPGTRLLVL.

The rearrangement uses TRBV18 and TRBJ1-1, with D uncertain. The germline V and J ends were trimmed by 9 bases and 3 bases, with 14 bases remaining between them. The length of the CDR3 is 13 residues. Germline CDR1 is KGHSH and CDR2 is LQKENI. This chain's CDR3 is CASSNSGDTEAFF. CDR3 nucleotide sequence: TGTGCCAGTTCTAACTCAGGCGACACTGAAGCTTTCTTT.

The V gene is TRBV6-5, the J gene TRBJ2-7; D remains ambiguous. The CDR3 length is 13 residues. Germline V lookup: CDR1 MNHEY, CDR2 SVGAGI. V lost 5 bases and J lost 2, with 10 bases in between. CDR3 DNA: TGTGCCAGCAGTGAAGCGAACACCTACGAGCAGTACTTC. It specifies CASSEANTYEQYF.

This clone turned up a few times. The chain carries TRBV28 and TRBJ1-6; unclear D gene. The CDR3 has 15 residues. The germline gives CDR1 MDHEN, CDR2 SYDVKM. V shed 6 bases and J shed 9 bases, with 18 bases lying between them. CDR3 protein: CASSDNDWSSSPLHF. The CDR3 coding sequence is TGTGCCAGCAGCGATAACGACTGGAGCAGTTCACCCCTCCACTTT.